The following is a T cell receptor (beta chain) sequence with its context. Its matching antigen is unknown. Per the germline V gene, CDR1 is MNHEY and CDR2 is SVGAGI. The CDR3 extends over 13 amino acids. The V end was cut by 6 bases, the J end by 6 bases, with 14 bases between. The PCR had 60 Vbeta and 13 Jbeta primers. Profiling relied on immunoSEQ multiplex PCR, and the TCRdb table lists in-frame clones only, not all of them. The sample lists around 65,000 clones; 62% were seen once. These data are taken from a study of cytomegalovirus exposure and HLA in healthy donors. Whole-study results and caveats: For cytomegalovirus status, the classifier reportedly gave diagnoses with high specificity and sensitivity. Later analysis revealed greater clonal expansion in HLA-associated TCR beta chains than in equally common others. Later, an analysis found that common viral pathogens appeared to be linked with several of the most significant clusters.

This sequence joins TRBV6-5 and TRBJ1-2; perhaps TRBD1 as D (6 bases). The sequence came from a man aged 25-40 years in good health and CMV-seronegative. Sequences were obtained from PBMCs. CDR3 amino acids: CASSLARQDGYTF. The CDR3 DNA reads as TGTGCCAGCAGCCTCGCCCGACAGGATGGCTACACCTTC.